This TCR beta chain is from a study of patients and donors after allogeneic stem cell transplantation. The length of the CDR3 is 15 residues. In germline, CDR1 is SGHAT, CDR2 FQNNGV. Trimming pared 5 bases from V and 5 bases from J, leaving 16 bases between. Via MiXCR, TCRdb re-called the RT-PCR reads, giving one row per CDR3 protein. The repertoire holds about 960,000 distinct CDR3 sequences, approximately 19% seen once, with around 6% in the top ten. This chain links TRBV11-2 with TRBJ2-1, with D perhaps TRBD1 (7 bases). The sample comprised blood, either unsorted or a sorted T cell fraction (not recorded which). This sequence originates from a human donor who was either an allogeneic HSCT recipient or a stem cell or donor lymphocyte infusion donor (not recorded which). It is not recorded whose cells these are; they may come from a transplant donor. Here the CDR3 reads CASSPTGRLNNEQFF. The CDR3 nucleotides are TGTGCCAGCAGCCCGACAGGGAGGCTCAACAATGAGCAGTTCTTC.